Detailed here is one T cell receptor (beta chain). In the authors' methods: Reference gene primer amplification in the assay estimated nucleated cell counts. Using immunoSEQ multiplex PCR, the repertoire was profiled, and TCRdb retains in-frame clones only, with some absent. That table is the source of V, J and clone size, and D and trimming were worked out from the DNA. Here the sample spans about 100,000 clones, roughly 92% being singletons. This sample is part of a study of blood T cell repertoires in COVID-19. In the study overall: There were acute and convalescent COVID-19 samples, and they came from the United States, Italy and Spain. The analysed material was cDNA or gDNA that came from T cells, B-cell-depleted T cells, or PBMCs.

CDR1 and CDR2 (germline): SGHNT, YYREEE (reference sequence). This CDR3 is 14 amino acids long. V lost 3 bases to trimming and J lost 7 bases, with 11 bases between them. Sequenced sample: peripheral blood. The V and J genes are TRBV5-4 and TRBJ1-6, with D perhaps matching TRBD1 (5 bases). The source is a man between 65 and 79 years old with acute or convalescent COVID-19. The CDR3 here is CASSSRVMNSPLHF. The CDR3 DNA reads TGTGCCAGCAGCTCCAGGGTGATGAATTCACCCCTCCACTTT.